What follows are 28 T cell receptor beta chains derived from one specimen sequenced in a study of somatic mutations in cytotoxic T cells in rheumatoid arthritis. The assay was immunoSEQ multiplex PCR, and TCRdb's table has in-frame clones only and misses some. The table includes some 40,000 clones, 84% detected once. The sample comprised CD8+ T cells sorted from blood. The receptors were gathered from a man between 40 and 49 years old in good health.

The V gene is TRBV2, the J gene TRBJ2-6; no firm D call. This CDR3 comprises 15 residues. Deletions cut 7 bases from V and 0 bases from J, with 10 bases between. Germline V gene data show CDR1 as SNHLY and CDR2 as FYNNEI. CDR3 bases: TGTGCCAGCAATCTTGGGTACTCTGGGGCCAACGTCCTGACTTTC. It is translated as CASNLGYSGANVLTF.

The V call is TRBV30, the J call TRBJ2-7, with a weak D call TRBD1 (6 bases). The CDR3 is 13 amino acids. The germline V and J ends were trimmed by 1 base and 4 bases, with 11 bases remaining between them. CDR1 is GTSNPN and CDR2 is SVGIG in the germline V gene (reference sequence). DNA of the CDR3: TGTGCCTGGAGTGGGACAGTAATTTACGAGCAGTACTTC. Translation gives CAWSGTVIYEQYF.

This clone was picked up a small number of times. The rearrangement links TRBV11-3 to TRBJ2-7, with D possibly being TRBD1 (5 bases). The CDR3 spans 13 residues. Germline V CDR1 and CDR2: SGHNT, YENEEA. The V and J ends lost 2 bases and 3 bases respectively, with 8 bases between them. The CDR3 loop reads CASSLTTDYEQYF. The CDR3 DNA follows: TGTGCCAGCAGCTTAACGACAGACTACGAGCAGTACTTC.

J is TRBJ2-7 and V is TRBV14; 9 bases are a match to TRBD2. V shed 4 bases, J shed 7 bases, and the junction held 8 bases outside the gene matches. Per germline, CDR1 SGHDN and CDR2 FVKESK. The CDR3 has 14 amino acids. This CDR3 reads CASSLWTSAMEQYF. The CDR3 region has the DNA TGTGCCAGCAGCCTATGGACTAGCGCCATGGAGCAGTACTTC. The whole variable domain, remainder taken from reference TRBV14 and TRBJ2-7, is EAGVTQFPSHSVIEKGQTVTLRCDPISGHDNLYWYRRVMGKEIKFLLHFVKESKQDESGMPNNRFLAERTGGTYSTLKVQPAELEDSGVYFCASSLWTSAMEQYFGPGTRLTVT.

The CDR3 protein is CASSPAGGSSPGELFF. Written as DNA, the CDR3 is TGTGCCAGCTCACCGGCCGGCGGGAGTTCGCCCGGGGAGCTGTTTTTT. This rearrangement joins TRBV18 to TRBJ2-2, with 7 bases aligning to TRBD2. This CDR3 contains 16 residues. With V trimmed by 3 bases and J by 6 bases, 10 bases remained unmatched. Germline CDR1 KGHSH, CDR2 LQKENI.

The table lists this clone with a count of one. The chain couples TRBV10-2 to TRBJ1-2; 7 bases line up with TRBD1. This CDR3 comprises 15 residues. After removal of 7 bases from V and 4 bases from J, the junction contained 12 bases not matched to a gene. Germline V gene data show CDR1 as WSHSY and CDR2 as SAAADI. This CDR3 reads CASTTLPDRTYGYTF. Written as DNA, the CDR3 is TGCGCCAGCACTACCCTCCCGGACAGGACCTATGGCTACACCTTC.

The V and J genes are TRBV27 and TRBJ2-5; D remains unclear. The CDR3 is 13 residues long. V gave up 3 bases and J gave up 0 bases, with 5 bases separating them. In germline, CDR1 is MNHEY, CDR2 SMNVEV (reference sequence). The CDR3 sequence is CASSLGYQETQYF. The CDR3 coding sequence is TGTGCCAGCAGTTTGGGGTACCAAGAGACCCAGTACTTC.

The table lists this clone with a count of one. The junction departs from the called germline gene at one end, perhaps through a read error. V gene TRBV6-1 combines with J gene TRBJ1-1; 9 nucleotides line up with TRBD1. The CDR3 extends over 14 amino acids. Looked up from germline, CDR1 is MNHNS and CDR2 is SASEGT. The chain's CDR3 is CTSPPRTGAPEAFF. The CDR3 DNA sequence: TGTACCAGCCCGCCCAGGACAGGGGCTCCTGAAGCTTTCTTT.

This clone has only a few counts. The V and J genes are TRBV14 and TRBJ2-7; 7 nucleotides match TRBD1. The V and J ends lost 1 base and 1 base, in that order; junction bases with no gene match: 7. CDR1 SGHDN and CDR2 FVKESK come from the germline V gene. The CDR3 runs 16 residues. The CDR3: CASSQAWGTVSYEQYF. In DNA, the CDR3 is TGTGCCAGCAGCCAAGCTTGGGGGACAGTGTCCTACGAGCAGTACTTC.

This rearrangement joins TRBV15 to TRBJ2-1; D may be TRBD2 (5 bases). V lost 3 bases and J lost 4, with 16 bases in between. The CDR3 is made up of 16 amino acids. CDR1 LNHNV and CDR2 YYDKDF come from the germline V gene (reference sequence). In DNA, the CDR3 is TGTGCCACCAGCAGGATAATTAGCGACCTTTACAATGAGCAGTTCTTC. This sequence encodes CATSRIISDLYNEQFF. Variable domain in full (rest from reference TRBV15 and TRBJ2-1): DAMVIQNPRYQVTQFGKPVTLSCSQTLNHNVMYWYQQKSSQAPKLLFHYYDKDFNNEADTPDNFQSRRPNTSFCFLDIRSPGLGDTAMYLCATSRIISDLYNEQFFGPGTRLTVL.

J is TRBJ2-1 and V is TRBV14; 9 bases map to TRBD2. The CDR3 sequence is 15 residues long. V dropped 3 bases and J dropped 4; count of bases not matched to a gene: 4. CDR1 is SGHDN, CDR2 FVKESK, per germline. This CDR3 is CASSHLAGWYNEQFF. CDR3 sequence (DNA): TGTGCCAGCAGCCACCTAGCGGGATGGTACAATGAGCAGTTCTTC.

The V gene is TRBV13, the J gene TRBJ1-1; 7 nucleotides match TRBD1. Trimming took 4 bases from V and 0 from J; bases not matched to a gene: 5. Germline V gives CDR1 PRHDT, CDR2 FYEKMQ (reference sequence). CDR3 size: 15 residues. DNA for the CDR3: TGTGCCAGCAGCTCGCCACAGGGGATGAACACTGAAGCTTTCTTT. This sequence encodes CASSSPQGMNTEAFF.

The chain recombines TRBV5-1 with TRBJ2-7; perhaps D is TRBD1 or TRBD2 (6 bases each). Between the trimmed V and J ends, which lost 4 bases and 0 bases, there was a span of 14 bases. The germline V gene has CDR1 SGHRS and CDR2 YFSETQ. The length of the CDR3 is 15 residues. The CDR3 sequence is CASSVGGGSSYEQYF. The CDR3 DNA follows: TGCGCCAGCAGCGTTGGAGGGGGGAGCTCCTACGAGCAGTACTTC.

This clone was seen just once. The J gene is TRBJ2-1, the V gene TRBV5-1; 9 nucleotides agree with TRBD2. V lost 5 bases and J lost 2; bases outside the gene matches: 8. Germline CDR1 SGHRS, CDR2 YFSETQ. The CDR3 spans 16 residues. As DNA, the CDR3 is TGCGCCAGCAGTGTAGCGGGAGAGGGTCCCTACAATGAGCAGTTCTTC. This encodes CASSVAGEGPYNEQFF.

This chain connects TRBV19 to TRBJ1-4; D ambiguous. V was shortened by 5 bases and J by 7 bases, with 20 bases between the two germline ends. Germline V gene data show CDR1 as LNHDA and CDR2 as SQIVND (reference sequence). This CDR3 is built from 16 residues. The DNA for the CDR3 is TGTGCCAGTAGTCCCTCTTTAGGCCAACAAGGTGAAAAACTGTTTTTT. Translation gives CASSPSLGQQGEKLFF.

The chain combines TRBV9 with TRBJ2-7; 8 bases line up with TRBD2. Looked up from germline, CDR1 is SGDLS and CDR2 is YYNGEE. V lost 4 bases and J lost 1; bases outside the gene matches: 4. The CDR3 has 14 amino acids. CDR3: CASSPSGPSYEQYF. In nucleotides, the CDR3 is TGTGCCAGCAGCCCTAGCGGGCCATCCTACGAGCAGTACTTC.

The rearrangement links TRBV6-5 to TRBJ2-7; TRBD2 matches 9 bases. Trimming at V came to 4 bases and at J to 5 bases, leaving 9 bases not matched to a gene. This CDR3 spans 15 amino acids. Germline V gene lookup returns CDR1 MNHEY and CDR2 SVGAGI. The CDR3 sequence is CASSLSPREGDEQYF. The CDR3 region has the DNA TGTGCCAGCAGTTTGAGCCCGCGGGAGGGCGACGAGCAGTACTTC.

This clone occurred once. The chain has TRBV18 and TRBJ2-7, with a possible D match to TRBD1 (6 bases). This CDR3 is built from 15 residues. V lost 5 bases and J lost 1, with 15 bases in between. In germline, CDR1 is KGHSH, CDR2 LQKENI. CDR3 nucleotide sequence: TGTGCCAGCTCATTACCGGGACACAAGTCCTACGAGCAGTACTTC. Translated: CASSLPGHKSYEQYF.

This chain joins TRBV19 and TRBJ2-7, with 9 bases that match TRBD1. This CDR3 comprises 14 residues. J gave up 6 bases and V 1 base, and 4 bases lay outside the gene matches. CDR1 and CDR2 from the germline V gene are LNHDA and SQIVND (reference sequence). CDR3 residues: CASSIGGTGREQYF. CDR3 DNA sequence: TGTGCCAGTAGTATAGGAGGGACAGGGCGCGAGCAGTACTTC.

The chain is built from TRBV5-1 and TRBJ2-3; 9 bases are a match to TRBD2. Germline CDR1 is SGHRS and CDR2 is YFSETQ. The CDR3 extends over 15 amino acids. V lost 4 bases and J lost 2; bases outside the gene matches: 5. The CDR3 bases are TGCGCCAGCAGCCTTAGCGGGAGTCCCACAGATACGCAGTATTTT. This encodes CASSLSGSPTDTQYF.

The chain employs TRBV10-3 and TRBJ2-5; D not certain. This CDR3 contains 14 residues. Looked up from germline, CDR1 is ENHRY and CDR2 is SYGVKD. The germline V and J ends were trimmed by 0 bases and 5 bases, with 10 bases remaining between them. The CDR3 loop reads CAISESGATETQYF. The CDR3 nucleotides read TGTGCCATCAGTGAGTCAGGAGCGACGGAGACCCAGTACTTC.

V is TRBV7-9 and J is TRBJ1-1; tentatively, D is TRBD1 (5 bases). Trimming pared 0 bases from V and 6 bases from J, leaving 14 bases between. Germline CDR1 reads SEHNR; CDR2 reads FQNEAQ (reference sequence). CDR3 size: 15 residues. In nucleotides, the CDR3 is TGTGCCAGCAGCTTAGCGGAGGGGCCCAACCCTGAAGCTTTCTTT. Protein sequence: CASSLAEGPNPEAFF.

This chain connects TRBV6-4 to TRBJ2-1; 9 bases are shared with TRBD2. Trimming removed 6 bases from V and 6 bases from J; junction bases left unmatched: 6. The CDR3 loop spans 14 amino acids. Germline V gene lookup returns CDR1 MRHNA and CDR2 SNTAGT. CDR3: CASRDTTSGNEQFF. The CDR3 DNA reads TGTGCCAGCAGAGACACGACTAGCGGCAATGAGCAGTTCTTC.

This rearrangement joins TRBV6-5 to TRBJ2-1, with TRBD2 matching over 12 bases. Germline CDR1 reads MNHEY; CDR2 reads SVGAGI. Trimming at V came to 4 bases and at J to 8 bases, leaving 3 bases not matched to a gene. The CDR3 consists of 14 residues. The chain's CDR3 is CASSSGLAGDEQFF. DNA of the CDR3: TGTGCCAGCAGTTCGGGACTAGCGGGCGATGAGCAGTTCTTC.

V and J are TRBV27 and TRBJ1-5; D is unresolved. The germline V gene encodes CDR1 MNHEY and CDR2 SMNVEV (reference sequence). This CDR3 has 15 amino acids. With 6 bases removed from V and 5 bases from J, the gap between germline ends came to 17 bases. The CDR3 loop reads CASSVRTDSDQPQHF. DNA of the CDR3: TGTGCCAGCAGCGTCCGGACGGACTCTGATCAGCCCCAGCATTTT.

This clone has a single count. This chain connects TRBV30 to TRBJ2-7; no clear D. The CDR3 covers 13 residues. Germline assignment: CDR1 GTSNPN and CDR2 SVGIG (reference sequence). The V and J ends lost 1 base and 0 bases respectively, with 7 bases between them. This chain's CDR3 is CAWSGLGSYEQYF. CDR3 bases: TGTGCCTGGAGTGGGCTAGGCTCCTACGAGCAGTACTTC.

The rearrangement joins TRBV11-3 to TRBJ2-2, with D perhaps matching TRBD2 (5 bases). V was clipped by 5 bases and J by 3 bases, with 25 bases between them. The CDR3 sequence is 19 residues long. CDR1 is SGHNT, CDR2 YENEEA, per germline. The CDR3 region is CASSPHRGQAKMDTGELFF. In DNA form, the CDR3 reads TGTGCCAGCAGCCCCCACCGCGGGCAGGCAAAAATGGACACCGGGGAGCTGTTTTTT.

This clone has a handful of counts. The chain has TRBV6-1 and TRBJ2-7; possible D gene TRBD1, 6 bases. The CDR3 sequence is 14 residues long. V was cut by 4 bases and J by 2 bases, with 12 bases left in between. CDR1 is MNHNS and CDR2 is SASEGT in the germline V gene. The DNA for the CDR3 is TGTGCCAGCAGTGGTCGGGACATGGCCTACGAGCAGTACTTC. This translates into CASSGRDMAYEQYF.